This T cell receptor beta chain was sequenced during a study of prognosis after radiotherapy for stage I lung cancer. General study findings and limits: The question of whether the expanded TCR clones were tumor-specific was not determined.

From genomic DNA, TCR beta CDR3 was amplified by two-round multiplex PCR. Individual primers that were specific to each TRBV and TRBJ gene served in first-round PCR. The second PCR round used universal primers. From the multiplex PCR reads, TCRdb called clonotypes with MiXCR, one entry per CDR3 protein. The sample shows around 30,000 distinct CDR3 sequences, less than 40% of them seen only once. In its sample, this clonotype is medium-sized. What it binds is unknown. Germline assignment: CDR1 MNHNS and CDR2 SASEGT. The CDR3 sequence is 13 residues long. Trimming stripped 8 bases from V and 14 bases from J, with 19 bases between.

The material sequenced was PBMCs, taken before or after stereotactic body radiation therapy (not recorded which). The J gene is TRBJ1-6, the V gene TRBV6-1, with D unresolved. The origin of this receptor is a donor at least 50 years old with non-small cell lung cancer. The CDR3 is CASGQYRDGALHF. The CDR3 nucleotides read TGTGCCAGCGGCCAATACCGGGATGGGGCCCTCCACTTT.